A selection of T cell receptor beta chains follows, all from one sample in a study of blood T cell repertoires in COVID-19. Measured with immunoSEQ multiplex PCR; TCRdb has only the in-frame clones, and not every one. The sample has about 300,000 clones; about 89% are singletons. What was sequenced was peripheral blood. All receptors come from a man aged 35-49 years with acute or convalescent COVID-19. Each CDR3 is given with its conserved first and last residue. A D gene is named only where the DNA matches it firmly. Clone size is shown for a subset of rows, as once, few, many or a class of expanded clone.

clone size,J gene,D gene,V gene,CDR3 DNA,CDR3 protein
.,TRBJ2-5,.,TRBV7-3,TGTGCCAGCAGCTTAACGGGGAGGGGGCAAGAGACCCAGTACTTC,CASSLTGRGQETQYF
.,TRBJ1-5,.,TRBV10-2,TGCGCCAGCAGTGAGTCGTCAGGGGAGCATCAGCCCCAGCATTTT,CASSESSGEHQPQHF
once,TRBJ1-4,.,TRBV14,TGTGCCAGCAGCCCCTTCAGGGGCCTTAATGAAAAACTGTTTTTT,CASSPFRGLNEKLFF
.,TRBJ1-2,TRBD1,TRBV7-2,TGTGCCAGCAGCTTAACAGGGGGTCAGATAGGCTATGGCTACACCTTC,CASSLTGGQIGYGYTF
.,TRBJ2-1,.,TRBV3-1/TRBV3-2,TGTGCCAGCAGCCTGTCCCTTACGAGGAATGAGCAGTTCTTC,CASSLSLTRNEQFF
.,TRBJ1-2,.,TRBV5-1,TGCGCCAGCAGCTCAAACCCAACTAATAACTATGGCTACACCTTC,CASSSNPTNNYGYTF
.,TRBJ1-5,TRBD1,TRBV4-1,TGCGCCAGCAGCCGAGGGACAGCCGCTAAGCCCCAGCATTTT,CASSRGTAAKPQHF
.,TRBJ1-1,.,TRBV15,TGTGCCACCAGCAGAGGACAGACTGAAGCTTTCTTT,CATSRGQTEAFF
.,TRBJ1-6,.,TRBV6-5,TGTGCCAGCAGTTACTCGGCGGGGCAGCATTCACCCCTCCACTTT,CASSYSAGQHSPLHF
.,TRBJ1-2,TRBD1,TRBV27,TGTGCCAGCGGGGACAGGGCAAGATATGGCTACACCTTC,CASGDRARYGYTF
.,TRBJ2-1,TRBD2,TRBV3-1/TRBV3-2,TGTGCCAGCAGCCTTGCGAGTGCGGGGGGGCCTTATTACAATGAGCAGTTCTTC,CASSLASAGGPYYNEQFF
.,TRBJ1-1,.,TRBV21-1,TGTGCCAGCTCCAAGGGGATACTGGGTGAAGCTTTCTTT,CASSKGILGEAFF
.,TRBJ2-2,.,TRBV19,TGTGCCAGTAGATTCGGGGTGCACACCGGGGAGCTGTTTTTT,CASRFGVHTGELFF
.,TRBJ2-3,.,TRBV19,TGTGCCAGTAGTCGGAGTTACACAGATACGCAGTATTTT,CASSRSYTDTQYF
once,TRBJ2-7,TRBD1,TRBV11-2,TGTGCCAGCAGCTCCCGGACAGGGGGCGACGAGCAGTACTTC,CASSSRTGGDEQYF
.,TRBJ2-7,TRBD1,TRBV4-2,TGTGCCAGCAGCCAGCTTGGACAGGGGGACAACGAGCAGTACTTC,CASSQLGQGDNEQYF
.,TRBJ2-4,TRBD2,TRBV2,TGTGCCAGCAGTGACAGCGGGGGCGCAGACATTCAGTACTTC,CASSDSGGADIQYF
.,TRBJ2-7,TRBD1,TRBV5-5,TGTGCCAGCAGCTTGCTGGGACAGGTCTACTACGAGCAGTACTTC,CASSLLGQVYYEQYF
.,TRBJ1-1,.,TRBV21-1,TGTGCCAGCAGGGTCGGGAACACTGAAGCTTTCTTT,CASRVGNTEAFF
.,TRBJ2-1,TRBD2,TRBV19,TGTGCCAGTTCCTCCCAGACTAGCGGGATTTACAATGAGCAGTTCTTC,CASSSQTSGIYNEQFF
.,TRBJ2-7,.,TRBV5-6,TGTGCCAGCAGCTGGGGAGGAGGGGTGACGGGGGAGCAGTACTTC,CASSWGGGVTGEQYF
.,TRBJ2-1,TRBD1,TRBV15,TGTGCCACCAGCAGGGTCAGGGGGATCACCTACAATGAGCAGTTCTTC,CATSRVRGITYNEQFF
.,TRBJ1-4,.,TRBV6-5,TGTGCCAGCAGACCCCAAGGGGCGCGGGAAAAACTGTTTTTT,CASRPQGAREKLFF
once,TRBJ2-1,.,TRBV12-5,TGTGCTAGTGGTTTGGGTCACAGGGAAAATGAGCAGTTCTTC,CASGLGHRENEQFF
.,TRBJ2-2,.,TRBV5-1,TGCGCCAGCAGCCCAACTGTCCCAGGGTTCGGAAGAACCGGGGAGCTGTTTTTT,CASSPTVPGFGRTGELFF
.,TRBJ1-1,.,TRBV4-1,TGCGCCAGCAGCCACTCTCAGATGAACACTGAAGCTTTCTTT,CASSHSQMNTEAFF
.,TRBJ2-1,TRBD2,TRBV24-1,TGTGCCACCAGTGATCCCGGGACTAGCGGCTACAATGAGCAGTTCTTC,CATSDPGTSGYNEQFF
.,TRBJ1-1,.,TRBV10-3,TGTGCCATCAGTGAGTTGGGGACTAACACTGAAGCTTTCTTT,CAISELGTNTEAFF
.,TRBJ1-5,.,TRBV24-1,TGTGCCACCAGTGATTCCGCCTCCTATAGCAATCAGCCCCAGCATTTT,CATSDSASYSNQPQHF
.,TRBJ1-3,TRBD1,TRBV2,TGTGCCAGCAGCCCGAGGGACAGCCGCTCTGGAAACACCATATATTTT,CASSPRDSRSGNTIYF
.,TRBJ2-4,TRBD1,TRBV6-2/TRBV6-3,TGTGCCAGCAGTTACGGTCGAGGGGGCAACATTCAGTACTTC,CASSYGRGGNIQYF
.,TRBJ1-2,.,TRBV6-5,TGTGCCACCCGAAACGAGGGTGGCTACACCTTC,CATRNEGGYTF
.,TRBJ2-1,TRBD2,TRBV27,TGTGCCAGCAGTTTAAGCGGGAGCTCCTACAATGAGCAGTTCTTC,CASSLSGSSYNEQFF
.,TRBJ1-5,.,TRBV15,TGTGCCACCAGCAGGACAGGAGCGAGCAATCAGCCCCAGCATTTT,CATSRTGASNQPQHF
.,TRBJ2-2,.,TRBV12-3/TRBV12-4,TGTGCCAGCAGTACACCTCCAGGGGAGCTGTTTTTT,CASSTPPGELFF
.,TRBJ2-3,.,TRBV6-4,TGTGCCAGCAGTGTCCGTTATGGTGGCGATACGCAGTATTTT,CASSVRYGGDTQYF
.,TRBJ2-7,.,TRBV15,TGTGCCACCAGCAGAGTGGCGGACAGTAGGTGGGCAGGGTCCTACGAGCAGTACTTC,CATSRVADSRWAGSYEQYF